The 7 T cell receptor beta chains listed next were all sequenced from one sample in a study of blood T cell repertoires in COVID-19. Here immunoSEQ multiplex PCR was the method, and the copy in TCRdb shows in-frame clones only, minus some. The sample lists 200,000 to 250,000 clones, 83% occurring once. Sequencing was done on a sample of PBMCs or T cells enriched from blood (not recorded which). Source of these receptors: a woman aged 50 to 65 who had been exposed to COVID-19.

In its sample, this clone was seen many times. The J gene is TRBJ1-1, the V gene TRBV6-5; TRBD1 aligns across 10 bases. The CDR3 runs to 15 residues. The V and J ends lost 7 bases and 5 bases, in that order; junction bases with no gene match: 10. Germline V lookup: CDR1 MNHEY, CDR2 SVGAGI. CDR3: CASKRSGTGETEAFF. In nucleotides, the CDR3 is TGTGCCAGCAAAAGAAGCGGGACAGGGGAGACTGAAGCTTTCTTT.

The chain employs TRBV5-6 and TRBJ2-2; D might be TRBD1 or TRBD2, each matching 6 bases. Trimming took off 4 bases at V and 4 bases at J, with 14 bases between the two ends. The CDR3 loop spans 15 amino acids. The germline V gene encodes CDR1 SGHDT and CDR2 YYEEEE. For the CDR3, the DNA is TGTGCCAGCAGCGTGGGGGGCAGGGTCACCGGGGAGCTGTTTTTT. It encodes CASSVGGRVTGELFF.

This chain connects TRBV19 to TRBJ1-3; D call uncertain. Germline CDR1 and CDR2: LNHDA and SQIVND (reference sequence). This CDR3 is built from 17 residues. V lost 7 bases and J 0 bases, leaving 19 bases between the germline ends. The CDR3 here is CASTPPRGTRSGNTIYF. CDR3 nucleotides: TGTGCCAGTACCCCTCCCCGGGGAACTCGCTCTGGAAACACCATATATTTT. Variable domain in full (rest from reference TRBV19 and TRBJ1-3): DGGITQSPKYLFRKEGQNVTLSCEQNLNHDAMYWYRQDPGQGLRLIYYSQIVNDFQKGDIAEGYSVSREKKESFPLTVTSAQKNPTAFYLCASTPPRGTRSGNTIYFGEGSWLTVV.

Only a few counts were recorded for this clone. V is TRBV12-3 or TRBV12-4 and J is TRBJ2-7, with D possibly matching TRBD2 (5 bases). V lost 5 bases, J lost 9 bases, and 17 bases lay in between. The CDR3 totals 13 residues. CDR3 sequence (DNA): TGTGCCAGCAGTAGCCCCGGACTTTTGAGGCAGTACTTC. Encoded protein: CASSSPGLLRQYF.

The V call is TRBV3-1 (or the pseudogene TRBV3-2), the J call TRBJ2-2, with 7 nucleotides matching TRBD2. The germline V gene encodes CDR1 LGHDT and CDR2 YNNKEL (reference sequence). The length of the CDR3 is 15 residues. Germline trimming cut 2 bases from V and 6 bases from J; bases unmatched to any gene: 6. The CDR3 sequence is CASSQKGGDAGELFF. The CDR3, as DNA: TGTGCCAGCAGCCAAAAGGGAGGGGATGCCGGGGAGCTGTTTTTT.

The V and J genes are TRBV2 and TRBJ1-3; 10 bases agree with TRBD1. The CDR3 spans 14 residues. Trimming cost V 8 bases and J 2 bases; bases outside gene matches: 3. Germline CDR1 reads SNHLY; CDR2 reads FYNNEI. This chain's CDR3 is CASAGTGAGNTIYF. The CDR3 nucleotides read TGTGCCAGCGCTGGGACAGGGGCTGGAAACACCATATATTTT.

The CDR3 nucleotides read TGTGCCAGCAGTTTAATCTTGGGGGGACAGCCCCAGCATTTT. It encodes CASSLILGGQPQHF. The V and J genes are TRBV27 and TRBJ1-5; tentatively, D is TRBD1 (5 bases). CDR1 is MNHEY, CDR2 SMNVEV, per germline (reference sequence). The ends were cut back, 2 bases at V and 7 bases at J, with 12 bases in the middle. The CDR3 spans 14 residues.